The 5 T cell receptor beta chains below come from one sample, sequenced in a study of blood T cell repertoires in COVID-19. Profiling relied on immunoSEQ multiplex PCR, and the TCRdb table lists in-frame clones only, not all of them. The sample includes under 45,000 clones, over 75% of them seen just once. The specimen was peripheral blood. The receptor source for this set is a man aged 60 to 69 with active COVID-19.

V gene TRBV3-1 (or the pseudogene TRBV3-2) combines with J gene TRBJ2-7; 8 nucleotides align to TRBD2. The CDR3 covers 14 residues. CDR1 and CDR2 (germline): LGHDT, YNNKEL (reference sequence). The V gene end was trimmed by 5 bases and the J gene end by 2 bases; junction bases not matched to a gene: 5. This CDR3 reads CASSGGTRAYEQYF. The CDR3 nucleotides read TGTGCCAGCAGCGGGGGGACTAGGGCCTACGAGCAGTACTTC.

The chain joins TRBV19 to TRBJ2-7, with TRBD1 as a possible D gene (5 bases). Looked up from germline, CDR1 is LNHDA and CDR2 is SQIVND (reference sequence). Trimming left V 3 bases short and J 6 bases short, with 15 bases between. The length of the CDR3 is 14 residues. The CDR3 loop reads CASSMPQTATEQYF. DNA for the CDR3: TGTGCCAGTAGTATGCCCCAGACAGCGACCGAGCAGTACTTC.

The V and J genes are TRBV3-1 (or the pseudogene TRBV3-2) and TRBJ2-3; 12 bases fit TRBD1. V was clipped by 8 bases and J by 2 bases; unmatched bases: 23. The CDR3 runs to 21 residues. The germline gives CDR1 LGHDT, CDR2 YNNKEL (reference sequence). CDR3 coding DNA: TGTGCCAGCTCAACGGGACAGGGGGCGATGGCTAGCGGGATCCCCACAGATACGCAGTATTTT. This codes for CASSTGQGAMASGIPTDTQYF.

V gene TRBV7-6 combines with J gene TRBJ2-7, with 7 bases aligning to TRBD2. Germline V gene lookup returns CDR1 SGHVS and CDR2 FNYEAQ. This CDR3 comprises 17 residues. V lost 4 bases, J lost 2 bases, and 14 bases stayed unmatched. The CDR3 here is CASSYRGTSGGAYEQYF. CDR3 bases: TGTGCCAGCAGCTACCGAGGGACGTCTGGGGGGGCCTACGAGCAGTACTTC.

The chain is built from TRBV7-3 and TRBJ2-7, with 8 bases identical to TRBD1. Germline V gene data show CDR1 as SGHTA and CDR2 as FQGTGA. This CDR3 region has 15 residues. Unmatched junction bases numbered 9, after V lost 5 bases and J lost 3 bases. CDR3 in DNA: TGTGCCAGCAGCCTCGCAGGGGGCCCCAGCTACGAGCAGTACTTC. Its translation is CASSLAGGPSYEQYF.